The source of this T cell receptor (beta chain) is a study of blood T cell repertoires in COVID-19. The CDR3 is 17 residues long. The J segment lost 5 bases and the V segment lost 5 bases, leaving 15 bases of the junction unmatched. Germline assignment: CDR1 SGHTA and CDR2 FQGNSA. Original processing notes: The authors estimated nucleated cell counts from reference gene primer amplification. The data were produced by immunoSEQ multiplex PCR, yet TCRdb's version contains in-frame clones alone and is incomplete. For V, J and clone size, that table is used; D and trimming come from the DNA. The profile shows around 40,000 clones, about 90% of them singletons.

The chain has TRBV7-2 and TRBJ2-5, with 9 nucleotides matching TRBD2. The source of this sequence is a woman in her 30s in a cohort sampled during active COVID-19. The sample consisted of peripheral blood. CDR3 sequence reads: CASSPPRSGSWRETQYF. The CDR3 nucleotides read TGTGCCAGCAGCCCCCCACGTAGCGGGAGTTGGCGTGAGACCCAGTACTTC.